Included here is one TCR beta chain sequence, with context. As yet, its antigen is unknown. These data are taken from a study of T cell repertoires in cytomegalovirus infection. About the study: TCR beta signatures that were public indicated CMV infection and matching HLA type.

Using its own MiXCR run on the reads, TCRdb lists one record per CDR3 protein. The data contain 300,000 or so distinct CDR3 sequences, about 25% of them singletons. Study-wide results and limits: Adding up the frequency of public TCR beta families identified people who carried CMV plus the relevant HLA.

The CDR3 covers 15 residues. From germline, CDR1 is MDHEN and CDR2 SYDVKM. V was clipped by 8 bases and J by 5 bases; unmatched bases: 10. The sequenced sample consisted of PBMCs. This clonotype was obtained from a human donor in good health (CMV status not recorded). Some clones in this sample may be carry-over from other donors' samples. This sequence joins TRBV28 and TRBJ2-1; 9 bases match TRBD1. CDR3 region: CASDSGTGYHNEQFF. Here the CDR3 DNA reads TGTGCCAGCGACTCCGGGACAGGGTATCACAATGAGCAGTTCTTC.